The rows below give T cell receptor beta chains drawn from one sample of a study of PD-1 blockade in classical Hodgkin lymphoma. Using immunoSEQ multiplex PCR, the repertoire was profiled, and TCRdb retains in-frame clones only, with some absent. The sample records around 15,000 clones, over 80% being singletons. The specimen was peripheral blood mononuclear cells (PBMCs), collected before the second cycle of nivolumab. The receptors here all came from a human donor with classical Hodgkin lymphoma. CDR3s include the opening cysteine and the closing phenylalanine or tryptophan. Each record gives: D gene, J gene, CDR3 length, V gene, CDR3 DNA, CDR3 protein. The D gene is left open where the match is weak.

TRBD1 TRBJ2-7 14 TRBV27 TGTGCCAGCAGTGTCCAGACAGGGAACTACGAGCAGTACTTC CASSVQTGNYEQYF
- TRBJ1-2 13 TRBV10-3 TGTGCCATCAGCGCTGGAGAGAACTATGGCTACACCTTC CAISAGENYGYTF
TRBD2 TRBJ2-7 15 TRBV27 TGTGCCAGCAGTTTTAGAGCGGGACGAACCTACGAGCAGTACTTC CASSFRAGRTYEQYF
- TRBJ1-6 15 TRBV30 TGTGCCTGGAGTCGATCATTAATGGGGGCTTCACCCCTCCACTTT CAWSRSLMGASPLHF
- TRBJ1-4 14 TRBV5-5 TGTGCCAGCAGCCTTGACCCAACTAATGAAAAACTGTTTTTT CASSLDPTNEKLFF
- TRBJ2-5 15 TRBV10-3 TGTGCCATCAGTGAAGGGGTTCGGGGTCAAGAGACCCAGTACTTC CAISEGVRGQETQYF
- TRBJ2-2 16 TRBV9 TGTGCCAGCAGCGTAGGGGGGTCACAAAGCACCGGGGAGCTGTTTTTT CASSVGGSQSTGELFF
- TRBJ1-4 15 TRBV10-2 TGCGCCAGCAGTGACCAGACTAGGGCTGGGGAAAAACTGTTTTTT CASSDQTRAGEKLFF
TRBD2 TRBJ2-1 14 TRBV29-1 TGCAGCGTTGAATTAGCGGGGACCTACAATGAGCAGTTCTTC CSVELAGTYNEQFF
TRBD1 TRBJ1-5 17 TRBV5-5 TGTGCCAGCAGCTTGGGGGGCGCCAGGGGCAGGGGGCAGCCCCAGCATTTT CASSLGGARGRGQPQHF
TRBD1 TRBJ2-7 13 TRBV6-1 TGTGCCAGCAGTCACAGGGGAGCCTACGAGCAGTACTTC CASSHRGAYEQYF